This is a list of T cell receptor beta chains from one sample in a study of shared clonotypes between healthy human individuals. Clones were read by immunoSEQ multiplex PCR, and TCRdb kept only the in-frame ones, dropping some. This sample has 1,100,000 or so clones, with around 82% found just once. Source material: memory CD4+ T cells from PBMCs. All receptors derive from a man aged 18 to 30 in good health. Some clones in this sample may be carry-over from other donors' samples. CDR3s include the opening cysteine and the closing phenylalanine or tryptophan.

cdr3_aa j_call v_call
CASSFGGAEQYF TRBJ2-7 TRBV11-2
CASSLERFTEAFF TRBJ1-1 TRBV5-1
CASSLPGNQAFF TRBJ1-1 TRBV18
CASSPGPQGTQYF TRBJ2-5 TRBV18
CASSPVARRNTEAFF TRBJ1-1 TRBV5-5
CASSPSRTAGLDLTF TRBJ2-6 TRBV18
CASSPQGLDNQPQHF TRBJ1-5 TRBV28
CASSYSTEAYYGYTF TRBJ1-2 TRBV6-5
CASSRGTPGNFYGYTF TRBJ1-2 TRBV7-9
CAWGFPRANYGYTF TRBJ1-2 TRBV30
CASAGGEKLFF TRBJ1-4 TRBV2
CASSDGAGGAYEQYF TRBJ2-7 TRBV9
CASSGQGQNQPQHF TRBJ1-5 TRBV2
CASSLYANEQFF TRBJ2-1 TRBV5-4
CASVNRDTMNTEAFF TRBJ1-1 TRBV5-1
CASTLWHGTLNTEAFF TRBJ1-1 TRBV7-9
CASHMWVYQPQHF TRBJ1-5 TRBV6-1
CASSESVGGSNTEAFF TRBJ1-1 TRBV10-1
CASSPGTAGLGYGYTF TRBJ1-2 TRBV18
CASSSRRSASYEQYF TRBJ2-7 TRBV7-2
CASSAGTGPSNQPQHF TRBJ1-5 TRBV9
CASSKTGTFTDTQYF TRBJ2-3 TRBV7-2
CASSRLIARTSYEQYF TRBJ2-7 TRBV14
CASSLEGGENQPQHF TRBJ1-5 TRBV5-1
CASSQLFTGFYEQYF TRBJ2-7 TRBV4-3
CASSVGQETQYF TRBJ2-5 TRBV2
CASSQGPGETQYF TRBJ2-5 TRBV4-3
CAWSVPGYPSNYGYTF TRBJ1-2 TRBV30
CASSVEGGRAFEQFF TRBJ2-1 TRBV9
CASSYETGELFF TRBJ2-2 TRBV6-5
CASSNPPPNATGGTYEQYF TRBJ2-7 TRBV21-1
CASADSEGFAEQFF TRBJ2-1 TRBV10-1
CATSRTSGRASEQFF TRBJ2-1 TRBV15
CASSTQGEDTEAFF TRBJ1-1 TRBV11-1
CASSKTGGGGGYYEQYF TRBJ2-7 TRBV28
CASSSTWGGTDTQYF TRBJ2-3 TRBV7-8
CASSLAPGSYEQYF TRBJ2-7 TRBV11-2
CASSPGGSGREKLFF TRBJ1-4 TRBV28
CASSQVDGTGELFF TRBJ2-2 TRBV4-3
CASSLGTSGSLDEQYF TRBJ2-7 TRBV5-1
CASSLSMWQPQHF TRBJ1-5 TRBV7-2
CASGLEPGTEAFF TRBJ1-1 TRBV12-5
CASSVAYTSDSTDTQYF TRBJ2-3 TRBV9
CASRPRWQLAGSYEQYF TRBJ2-7 TRBV27
CASSQVGRREQYF TRBJ2-7 TRBV14
CASSVRGTRTSGLAYNEQFF TRBJ2-1 TRBV9
CASSSNRGEQYF TRBJ2-7 TRBV7-2
CATSRVDGRTKISYEQYF TRBJ2-7 TRBV15
CASSEIPRPVPYEQYF TRBJ2-7 TRBV6-1
CSVLDREYNEQFF TRBJ2-1 TRBV29-1
CASSFRGRAVYGYTF TRBJ1-2 TRBV28
CASSSKAYEQYF TRBJ2-7 TRBV28
CASSLSAHTQYF TRBJ2-3 TRBV19
CASSLGFGNYGYTF TRBJ1-2 TRBV5-6
CASSFKTAYGYTF TRBJ1-2 TRBV28
CASSSGGGQGNTIYF TRBJ1-3 TRBV7-9
CASSPSPGPYNEQFF TRBJ2-1 TRBV18
CASSDRGPFNQPQHF TRBJ1-5 TRBV27